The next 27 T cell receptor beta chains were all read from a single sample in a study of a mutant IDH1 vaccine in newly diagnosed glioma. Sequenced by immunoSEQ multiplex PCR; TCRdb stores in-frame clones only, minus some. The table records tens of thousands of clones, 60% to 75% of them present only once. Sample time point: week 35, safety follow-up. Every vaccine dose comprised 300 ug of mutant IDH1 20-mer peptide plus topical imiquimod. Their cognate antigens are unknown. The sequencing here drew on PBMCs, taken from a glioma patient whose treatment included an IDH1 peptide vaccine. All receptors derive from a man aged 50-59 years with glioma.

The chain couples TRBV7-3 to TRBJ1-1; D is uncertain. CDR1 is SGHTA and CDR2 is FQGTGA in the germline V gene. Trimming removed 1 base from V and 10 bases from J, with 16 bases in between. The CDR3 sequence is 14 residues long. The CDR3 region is CASSLNAGWVRAFF. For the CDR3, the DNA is TGTGCCAGCAGCTTAAACGCGGGATGGGTACGAGCTTTCTTT.

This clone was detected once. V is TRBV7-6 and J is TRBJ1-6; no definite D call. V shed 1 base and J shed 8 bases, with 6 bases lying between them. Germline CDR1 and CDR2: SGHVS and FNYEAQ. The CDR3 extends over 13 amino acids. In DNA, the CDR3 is TGTGCCAGCAGCTTAGACGGGTATTCACCCCTCCACTTT. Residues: CASSLDGYSPLHF.

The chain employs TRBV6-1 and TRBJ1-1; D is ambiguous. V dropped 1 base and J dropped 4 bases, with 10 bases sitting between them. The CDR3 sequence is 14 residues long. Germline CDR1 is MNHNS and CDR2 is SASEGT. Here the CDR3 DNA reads TGTGCCAGCAGTGAAGGGCGCGGCGGCACTGAAGCTTTCTTT. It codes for CASSEGRGGTEAFF.

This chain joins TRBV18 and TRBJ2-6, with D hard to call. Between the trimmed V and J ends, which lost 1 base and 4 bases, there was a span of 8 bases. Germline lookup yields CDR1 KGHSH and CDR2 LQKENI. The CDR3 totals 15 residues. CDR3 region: CASSPRREGANVLTF. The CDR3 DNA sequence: TGTGCCAGCTCACCACGAAGGGAAGGGGCCAACGTCCTGACTTTC.

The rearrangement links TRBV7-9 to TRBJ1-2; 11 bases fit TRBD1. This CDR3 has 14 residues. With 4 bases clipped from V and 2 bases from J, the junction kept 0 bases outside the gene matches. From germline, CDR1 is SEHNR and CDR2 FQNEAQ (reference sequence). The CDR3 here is CASSWDRGNYGYTF. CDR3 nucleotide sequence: TGTGCCAGCAGCTGGGACAGGGGGAACTATGGCTACACCTTC.

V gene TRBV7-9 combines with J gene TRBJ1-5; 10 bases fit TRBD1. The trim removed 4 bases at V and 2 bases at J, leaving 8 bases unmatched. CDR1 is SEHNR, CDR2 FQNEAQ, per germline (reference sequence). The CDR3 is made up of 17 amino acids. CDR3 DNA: TGTGCCAGCAGCTCCGGGACAGGGGTGACGGGCAATCAGCCCCAGCATTTT. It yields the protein CASSSGTGVTGNQPQHF.

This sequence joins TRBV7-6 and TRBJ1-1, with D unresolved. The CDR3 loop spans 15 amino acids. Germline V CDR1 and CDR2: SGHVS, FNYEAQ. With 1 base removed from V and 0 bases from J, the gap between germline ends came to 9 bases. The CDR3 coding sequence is TGTGCCAGCAGCTTAGAAAGGGATATGAACACTGAAGCTTTCTTT. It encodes CASSLERDMNTEAFF.

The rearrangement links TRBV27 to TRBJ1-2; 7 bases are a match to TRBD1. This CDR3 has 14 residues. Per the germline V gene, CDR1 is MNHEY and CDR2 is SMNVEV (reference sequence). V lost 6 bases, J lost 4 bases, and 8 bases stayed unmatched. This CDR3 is CASRREGQSYGYTF. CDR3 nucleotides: TGTGCCAGCAGAAGGGAGGGACAGTCCTATGGCTACACCTTC.

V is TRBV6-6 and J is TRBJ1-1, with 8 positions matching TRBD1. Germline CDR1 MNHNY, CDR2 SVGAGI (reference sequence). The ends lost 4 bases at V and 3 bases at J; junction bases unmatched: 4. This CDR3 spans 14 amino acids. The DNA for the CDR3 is TGTGCCAGCAGTTCCGGACAGGGAGACACTGAAGCTTTCTTT. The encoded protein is CASSSGQGDTEAFF.

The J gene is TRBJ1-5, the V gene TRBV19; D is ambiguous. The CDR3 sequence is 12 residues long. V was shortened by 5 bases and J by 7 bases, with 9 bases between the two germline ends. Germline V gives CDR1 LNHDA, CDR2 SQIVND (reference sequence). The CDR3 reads CASSVSRQPQHF. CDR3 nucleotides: TGTGCCAGTAGTGTTTCCCGGCAGCCCCAGCATTTT.

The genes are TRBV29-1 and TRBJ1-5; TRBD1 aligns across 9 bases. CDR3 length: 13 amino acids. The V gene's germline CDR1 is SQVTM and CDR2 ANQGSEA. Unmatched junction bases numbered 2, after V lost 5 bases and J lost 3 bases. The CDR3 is CSVRDRDNQPQHF. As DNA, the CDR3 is TGCAGCGTTCGGGACAGGGACAATCAGCCCCAGCATTTT.

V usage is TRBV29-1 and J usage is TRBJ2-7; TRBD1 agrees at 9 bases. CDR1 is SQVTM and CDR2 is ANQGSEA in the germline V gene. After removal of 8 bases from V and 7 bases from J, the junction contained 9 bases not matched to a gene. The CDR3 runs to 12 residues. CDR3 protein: CSSGTGLGEQYF. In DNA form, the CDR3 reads TGCAGCTCGGGGACAGGGCTCGGGGAGCAGTACTTC.

Here the CDR3 DNA reads TGTGCCACCAGCAGAGATTGGACAGACACAGATACGCAGTATTTT. This encodes CATSRDWTDTDTQYF. The chain carries TRBV15 and TRBJ2-3; the D gene is possibly TRBD1 (6 bases). This CDR3 spans 15 amino acids. V lost 0 bases and J lost 2, with 9 bases in between. Germline lookup yields CDR1 LNHNV and CDR2 YYDKDF (reference sequence).

DNA for the CDR3: TGTGCCAGCAGCTCCACAGGGAACTATGGCTACACCTTC. Protein product: CASSSTGNYGYTF. The V call is TRBV2, the J call TRBJ1-2; maybe TRBD1 (6 bases). The CDR3 totals 13 residues. From germline, CDR1 is SNHLY and CDR2 FYNNEI. V lost 6 bases to trimming and J lost 2 bases, with 10 bases between them. Full variable domain (outside the CDR3, taken from reference TRBV2 and TRBJ1-2): EPEVTQTPSHQVTQMGQEVILRCVPISNHLYFYWYRQILGQKVEFLVSFYNNEISEKSEIFDDQFSVERPDGSNFTLKIRSTKLEDSAMYFCASSSTGNYGYTFGSGTRLTVV.

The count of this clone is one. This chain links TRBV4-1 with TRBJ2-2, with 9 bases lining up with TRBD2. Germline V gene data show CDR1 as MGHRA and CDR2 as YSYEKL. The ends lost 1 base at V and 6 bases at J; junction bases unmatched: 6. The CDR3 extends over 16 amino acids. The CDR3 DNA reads TGCGCCAGCAGCCAAGTGGTGGCTAGCGGGGCCGGGGAGCTGTTTTTT. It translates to CASSQVVASGAGELFF.

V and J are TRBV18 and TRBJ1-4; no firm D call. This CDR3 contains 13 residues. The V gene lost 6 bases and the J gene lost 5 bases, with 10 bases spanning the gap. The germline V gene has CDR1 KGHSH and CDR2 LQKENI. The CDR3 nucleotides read TGTGCCAGCTCGAACAGCCTAAATGAAAAACTGTTTTTT. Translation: CASSNSLNEKLFF.

DNA for the CDR3: TGCAGCGTCGGGGACAGGGGGCTTTATGGCTACACCTTC. This codes for CSVGDRGLYGYTF. The chain uses TRBV29-1 and TRBJ1-2, with TRBD1 identical over 12 bases. The germline CDR1 and CDR2 sequences are SQVTM and ANQGSEA. The ends lost 6 bases at V and 5 bases at J; junction bases unmatched: 4. The length of the CDR3 is 13 residues.

The CDR3 loop reads CASSEGAEKLFF. The CDR3 DNA follows: TGTGCCAGCAGTGAAGGAGCGGAAAAACTGTTTTTT. This chain links TRBV2 with TRBJ1-4; D is unclear. Trimming left V 1 base short and J 8 bases short, with 5 bases between. The CDR3 extends over 12 amino acids. Germline V CDR1 and CDR2: SNHLY, FYNNEI.

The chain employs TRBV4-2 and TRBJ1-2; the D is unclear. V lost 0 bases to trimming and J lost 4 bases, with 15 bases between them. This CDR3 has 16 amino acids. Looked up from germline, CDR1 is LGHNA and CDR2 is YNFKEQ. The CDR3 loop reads CASSQDEGSGFYGYTF. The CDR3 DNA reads TGTGCCAGCAGCCAAGACGAGGGCAGCGGATTCTATGGCTACACCTTC.

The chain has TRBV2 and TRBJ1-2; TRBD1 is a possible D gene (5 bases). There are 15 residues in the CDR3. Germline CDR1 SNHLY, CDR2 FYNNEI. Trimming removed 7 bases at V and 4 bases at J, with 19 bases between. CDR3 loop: CASTLGRGSVYGYTF. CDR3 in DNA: TGTGCCAGCACGCTGGGGAGGGGCAGTGTCTATGGCTACACCTTC.

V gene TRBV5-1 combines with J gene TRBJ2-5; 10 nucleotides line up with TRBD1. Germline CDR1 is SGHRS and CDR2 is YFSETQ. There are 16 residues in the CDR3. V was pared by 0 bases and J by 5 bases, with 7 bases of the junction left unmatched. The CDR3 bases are TGCGCCAGCAGCTTGGTAGGAAGGGGACAGGGGGAGACCCAGTACTTC. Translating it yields CASSLVGRGQGETQYF.

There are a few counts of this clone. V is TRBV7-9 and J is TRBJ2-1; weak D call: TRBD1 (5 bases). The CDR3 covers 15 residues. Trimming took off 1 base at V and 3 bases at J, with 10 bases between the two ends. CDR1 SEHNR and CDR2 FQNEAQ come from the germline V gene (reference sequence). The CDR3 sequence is CASSLGQTNYNEQFF. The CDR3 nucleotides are TGTGCCAGCAGCTTAGGACAGACGAACTACAATGAGCAGTTCTTC.

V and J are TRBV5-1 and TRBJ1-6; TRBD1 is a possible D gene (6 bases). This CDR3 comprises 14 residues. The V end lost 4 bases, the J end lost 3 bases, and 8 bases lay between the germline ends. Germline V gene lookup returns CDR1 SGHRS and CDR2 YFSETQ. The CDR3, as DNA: TGCGCCAGCAGCATGGACAGCTATAATTCACCCCTCCACTTT. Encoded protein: CASSMDSYNSPLHF.

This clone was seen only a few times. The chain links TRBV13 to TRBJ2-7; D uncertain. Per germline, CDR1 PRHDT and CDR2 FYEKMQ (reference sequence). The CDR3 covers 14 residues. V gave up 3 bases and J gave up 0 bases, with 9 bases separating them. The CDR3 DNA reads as TGTGCCAGCAGCTTTAAGGGCAGCTCCTACGAGCAGTACTTC. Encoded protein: CASSFKGSSYEQYF.

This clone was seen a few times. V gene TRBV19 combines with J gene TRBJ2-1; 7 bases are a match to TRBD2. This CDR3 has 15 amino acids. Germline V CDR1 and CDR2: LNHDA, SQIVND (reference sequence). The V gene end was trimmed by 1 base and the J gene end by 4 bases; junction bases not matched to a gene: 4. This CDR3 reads CASSIAGGFYNEQFF. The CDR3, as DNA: TGTGCCAGTAGTATAGCGGGAGGATTTTACAATGAGCAGTTCTTC.

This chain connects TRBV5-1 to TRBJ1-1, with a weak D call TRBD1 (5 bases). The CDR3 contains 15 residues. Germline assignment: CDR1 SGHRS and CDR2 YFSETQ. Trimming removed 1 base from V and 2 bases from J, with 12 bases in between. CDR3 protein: CASSLLGAVNTEAFF. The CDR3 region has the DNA TGCGCCAGCAGCTTGTTAGGGGCAGTTAACACTGAAGCTTTCTTT. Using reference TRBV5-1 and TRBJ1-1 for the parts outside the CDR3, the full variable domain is KAGVTQTPRYLIKTRGQQVTLSCSPISGHRSVSWYQQTPGQGLQFLFEYFSETQRNKGNFPGRFSGRQFSNSRSEMNVSTLELGDSALYLCASSLLGAVNTEAFFGQGTRLTVV.

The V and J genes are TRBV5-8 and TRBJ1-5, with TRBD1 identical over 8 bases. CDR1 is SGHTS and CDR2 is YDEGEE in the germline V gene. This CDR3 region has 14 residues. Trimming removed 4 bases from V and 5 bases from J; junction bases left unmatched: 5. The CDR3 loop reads CASSIRTGHQPQHF. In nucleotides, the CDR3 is TGTGCCAGCAGCATTCGGACAGGGCATCAGCCCCAGCATTTT. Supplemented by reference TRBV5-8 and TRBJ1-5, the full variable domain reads EAGVTQSPTHLIKTRGQQATLRCSPISGHTSVYWYQQALGLGLQFLLWYDEGEERNRGNFPPRFSGRQFPNYSSELNVNALELEDSALYLCASSIRTGHQPQHFGDGTRLSIL.